Listed below are T cell receptor beta chains from one sample, sequenced in a study of blood T cell repertoires in COVID-19. TCRdb's copy holds only in-frame clones and misses some; the assay was immunoSEQ multiplex PCR. Of some 89,000 clones listed, over 60% are singletons. The sequenced sample was peripheral blood. The receptors were sampled from a man between 70 and 80 years old with acute or convalescent COVID-19. CDR3s include the opening cysteine and the closing phenylalanine or tryptophan. D genes are given only for firm matches. Size tells how often a clone was seen (once, few, many) or the class of an expanded clone, and some rows leave it out.

clone size	V gene	D gene	J gene	CDR3 protein	CDR3 DNA
NA	TRBV15	NA	TRBJ2-1	CATSVLSSYNEQFF	TGTGCCACCAGCGTATTGAGCTCCTACAATGAGCAGTTCTTC
once	TRBV9	NA	TRBJ1-4	CASSVAAGGDEKLFF	TGTGCCAGCAGCGTAGCAGCGGGGGGGGATGAAAAACTGTTTTTT
NA	TRBV19	TRBD1	TRBJ2-5	CASSIDRTGWETQYF	TGTGCCAGTAGTATAGATCGGACAGGGTGGGAGACCCAGTACTTC
NA	TRBV25-1	TRBD1	TRBJ2-2	CASSAGQGISGELFF	TGTGCCAGCAGTGCGGGACAGGGGATTTCCGGGGAGCTGTTTTTT
NA	TRBV9	NA	TRBJ2-3	CASSVRQEITDTQYF	TGTGCCAGCAGCGTCCGACAGGAGATCACAGATACGCAGTATTTT
few	TRBV5-4	NA	TRBJ2-5	CASSRGAQETQYF	TGTGCCAGCAGTCGGGGGGCCCAAGAGACCCAGTACTTC
few	TRBV5-4	NA	TRBJ2-3	CASSSGLVSDTQYF	TGTGCCAGCAGCTCCGGACTTGTTTCAGATACGCAGTATTTT
NA	TRBV6-1	NA	TRBJ2-2	CASSERYLNTGELFF	TGTGCCAGCAGTGAGAGGTACTTGAACACCGGGGAGCTGTTTTTT
NA	TRBV7-8	NA	TRBJ1-4	CASSSGPTNEKLFF	TGTGCCAGCAGTTCCGGTCCAACTAATGAAAAACTGTTTTTT
few	TRBV2	TRBD1	TRBJ2-2	CASSPGQGALGPYGELFF	TGTGCCAGCAGTCCGGGACAGGGGGCCTTGGGACCTTACGGGGAGCTGTTTTTT
NA	TRBV5-1	TRBD2	TRBJ2-7	CASSFSRNGRNEQYF	TGCGCCAGCAGCTTCTCCCGTAACGGGAGGAACGAGCAGTACTTC
NA	TRBV28	TRBD1	TRBJ2-7	CASRKPGQGSYEQYF	TGTGCCAGCAGGAAACCGGGACAGGGGTCCTACGAGCAGTACTTC
NA	TRBV6-5	TRBD1	TRBJ1-5	CASTRGQDQPQHF	TGTGCCAGCACCAGGGGACAGGATCAGCCCCAGCATTTT
NA	TRBV5-4	TRBD2	TRBJ2-5	CASSERGTIQETQYF	TGTGCCAGCAGCGAGCGGGGGACGATACAAGAGACCCAGTACTTC
NA	TRBV18	TRBD1	TRBJ2-3	CASSPQGQLSTDTQYF	TGTGCCAGCTCACCACAGGGACAGCTAAGCACAGATACGCAGTATTTT
NA	TRBV6-5	TRBD1	TRBJ1-1	CASSRGQGATEAFF	TGTGCCAGCAGTAGAGGACAGGGGGCCACTGAAGCTTTCTTT
NA	TRBV5-1	NA	TRBJ2-2	CASSLDDSNTGELFF	TGCGCCAGCAGCTTGGATGACAGTAACACCGGGGAGCTGTTTTTT
NA	TRBV10-2	TRBD1	TRBJ2-1	CASSGQGSSYNEQFF	TGCGCCAGCAGCGGACAGGGGAGCTCCTACAATGAGCAGTTCTTC
once	TRBV4-1	NA	TRBJ2-1	CASSGVGDNEQFF	TGCGCCAGCAGCGGAGTAGGAGACAATGAGCAGTTCTTC
NA	TRBV28	NA	TRBJ1-2	CASSPSWRPPGYTF	TGTGCCAGCAGTCCCTCTTGGAGGCCCCCTGGCTACACCTTC
NA	TRBV11-3	TRBD1	TRBJ1-1	CASSPTGTAKVTEAFF	TGTGCCAGCAGCCCGACCGGGACAGCAAAGGTCACTGAAGCTTTCTTT
NA	TRBV19	NA	TRBJ2-5	CASSPGITGTETQYF	TGTGCCAGTAGTCCCGGGATCACGGGCACAGAGACCCAGTACTTC
few	TRBV12-3/TRBV12-4	NA	TRBJ1-3	CASSLGGNTIYF	TGTGCCAGCAGTTTGGGCGGAAACACCATATATTTT
NA	TRBV10-2	NA	TRBJ2-2	CATSNTGELFF	TGCGCCACTTCTAACACCGGGGAGCTGTTTTTT
once	TRBV3-1/TRBV3-2	TRBD2	TRBJ2-2	CASSRIPGLAGPANTGELFF	TGTGCCAGCAGCCGGATCCCGGGACTAGCGGGACCCGCGAACACCGGGGAGCTGTTTTTT
NA	TRBV6-5	NA	TRBJ1-5	CASIDRGNNQPQHF	TGTGCCAGCATCGACCGGGGTAACAATCAGCCCCAGCATTTT
NA	TRBV5-1	NA	TRBJ2-5	CASSLASGGAETQYF	TGCGCCAGCAGCTTGGCCTCGGGGGGCGCAGAGACCCAGTACTTC
NA	TRBV6-6	NA	TRBJ1-2	CASNFQDNYTF	TGTGCCAGCAACTTTCAGGACAACTACACCTTC
few	TRBV7-3	NA	TRBJ2-1	CASSRQGGEQFF	TGTGCCAGCAGCCGACAGGGAGGTGAGCAGTTCTTC